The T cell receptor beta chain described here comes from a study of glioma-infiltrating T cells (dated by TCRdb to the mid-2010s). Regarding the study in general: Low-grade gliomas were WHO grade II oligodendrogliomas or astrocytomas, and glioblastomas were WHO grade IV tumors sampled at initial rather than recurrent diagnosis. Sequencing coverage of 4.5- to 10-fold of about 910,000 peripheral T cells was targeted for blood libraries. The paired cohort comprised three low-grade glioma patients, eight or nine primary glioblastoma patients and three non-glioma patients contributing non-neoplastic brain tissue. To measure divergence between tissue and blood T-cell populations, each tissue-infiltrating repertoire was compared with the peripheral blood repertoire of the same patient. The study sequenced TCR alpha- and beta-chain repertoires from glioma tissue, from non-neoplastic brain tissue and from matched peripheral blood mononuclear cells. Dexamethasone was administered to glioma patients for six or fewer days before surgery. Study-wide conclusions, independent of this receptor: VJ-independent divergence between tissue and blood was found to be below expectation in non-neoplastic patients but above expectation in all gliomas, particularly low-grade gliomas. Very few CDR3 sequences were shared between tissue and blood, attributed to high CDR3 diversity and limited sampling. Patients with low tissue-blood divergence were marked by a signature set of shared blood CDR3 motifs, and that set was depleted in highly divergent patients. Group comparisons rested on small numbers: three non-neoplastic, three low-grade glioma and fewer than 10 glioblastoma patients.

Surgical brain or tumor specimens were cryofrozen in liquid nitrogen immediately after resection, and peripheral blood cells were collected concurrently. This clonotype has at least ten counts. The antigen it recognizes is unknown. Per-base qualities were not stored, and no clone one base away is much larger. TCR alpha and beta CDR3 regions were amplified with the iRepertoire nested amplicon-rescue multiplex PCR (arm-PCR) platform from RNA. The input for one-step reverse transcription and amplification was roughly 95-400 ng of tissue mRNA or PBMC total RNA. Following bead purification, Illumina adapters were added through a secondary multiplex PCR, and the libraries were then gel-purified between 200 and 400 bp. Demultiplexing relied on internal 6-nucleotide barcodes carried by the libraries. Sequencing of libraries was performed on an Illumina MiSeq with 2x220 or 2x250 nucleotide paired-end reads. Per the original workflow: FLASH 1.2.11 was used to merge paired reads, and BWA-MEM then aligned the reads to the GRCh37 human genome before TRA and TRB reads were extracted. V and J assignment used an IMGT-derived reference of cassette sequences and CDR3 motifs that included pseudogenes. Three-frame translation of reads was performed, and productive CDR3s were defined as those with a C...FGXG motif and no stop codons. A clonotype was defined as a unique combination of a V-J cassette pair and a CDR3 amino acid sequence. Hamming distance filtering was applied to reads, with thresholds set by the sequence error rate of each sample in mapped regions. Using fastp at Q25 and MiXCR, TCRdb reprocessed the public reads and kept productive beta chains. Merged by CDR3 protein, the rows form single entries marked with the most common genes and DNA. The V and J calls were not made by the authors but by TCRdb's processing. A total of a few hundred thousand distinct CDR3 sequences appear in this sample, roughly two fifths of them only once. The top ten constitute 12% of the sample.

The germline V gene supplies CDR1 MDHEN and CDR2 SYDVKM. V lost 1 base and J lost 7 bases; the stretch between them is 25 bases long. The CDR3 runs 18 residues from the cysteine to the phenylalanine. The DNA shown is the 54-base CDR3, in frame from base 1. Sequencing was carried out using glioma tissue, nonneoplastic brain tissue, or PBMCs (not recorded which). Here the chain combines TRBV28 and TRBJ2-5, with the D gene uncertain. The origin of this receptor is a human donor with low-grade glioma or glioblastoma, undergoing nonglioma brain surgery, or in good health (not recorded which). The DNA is TGTGCCAGCAGTTTATCCGGGTTATGGCAGCGTAGGAGTCCGACCCAGTACTTC. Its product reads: CASSLSGLWQRRSPTQYF.